This entry lists 21 T cell receptor beta chains sequenced from one sample in a study of T cell changes during pregnancy in multiple sclerosis. This table comes from immunoSEQ multiplex PCR, and its TCRdb copy is limited to in-frame clones, with some not included. The sample comprises some 67,000 clones, around 90% of which are singletons, and more than 1.1% rests with the top ten. The specimen was peripheral blood, collected after pregnancy. These receptors were collected from a female donor with multiple sclerosis, enrolled in a pregnancy study.

The chain has TRBV6-4 and TRBJ2-1; the match to TRBD2 covers 12 bases. There are 17 residues in the CDR3. Per germline, CDR1 MRHNA and CDR2 SNTAGT. J lost 6 bases, V lost 4 bases, and 10 bases had no gene match. CDR3 DNA: TGTGCCAGCAGTGCATCGCGGACTAGCGGGGCCCCCAATGAGCAGTTCTTC. Its translation is CASSASRTSGAPNEQFF.

This clone is labeled as medium-sized. This CDR3 is CASSPRDRENQPQHF. Here the CDR3 DNA reads TGTGCCAGCAGTCCCCGGGACAGGGAGAATCAGCCCCAGCATTTT. The genes are TRBV6-5 and TRBJ1-5; 9 bases match TRBD1. The CDR3 loop spans 15 amino acids. Germline V CDR1 and CDR2: MNHEY, SVGAGI. V lost 5 bases and J lost 4; bases outside the gene matches: 6.

The chain uses TRBV5-1 and TRBJ2-2; 8 bases map to TRBD1. V trimming: 2 bases; J trimming: 0 bases; junction bases outside the gene matches: 3. The CDR3 contains 16 residues. Germline V lookup: CDR1 SGHRS, CDR2 YFSETQ. CDR3 region: CASSFKGQANTGELFF. As DNA, the CDR3 is TGCGCCAGCAGCTTCAAGGGACAGGCGAACACCGGGGAGCTGTTTTTT.

This rearrangement joins TRBV10-2 to TRBJ2-3, with a weak D call TRBD1 (5 bases). V dropped 4 bases and J dropped 3 bases, with 14 bases sitting between them. This CDR3 region has 15 residues. Germline loops: CDR1 WSHSY, CDR2 SAAADI. The CDR3 DNA follows: TGCGCCAGCAGTGCCAAAGGGCAGGGAACAGATACGCAGTATTTT. Residues: CASSAKGQGTDTQYF.

This sequence joins TRBV9 and TRBJ2-5; TRBD1 might be the D (6 bases). Trimming shortened V by 4 bases and J by 1 base, and 11 bases separated the two germline ends. Germline assignment: CDR1 SGDLS and CDR2 YYNGEE. This CDR3 region has 14 residues. The CDR3 DNA is TGTGCCAGCAGCCCTTGGACAGCCCAAGAGACCCAGTACTTC. This encodes CASSPWTAQETQYF.

This clone was detected only a few times. The chain recombines TRBV1 with TRBJ2-7; the table's D gene call, TRBD2, was not cross checked with the DNA. TRBV1 is listed as a pseudogene. The CDR3 contains 17 residues. CDR3 DNA sequence: TGCACCAGCAGCCTATCCCCCCCGGATCATAGCGGGCTCGAGCAGTACTTC. Translation: CTSSLSPPDHSGLEQYF.

Comment on this clone: A junction end diverges from the germline sequence, so it may reflect a read error. V is TRBV5-1 and J is TRBJ1-1; D might be TRBD1 (6 bases). Germline V gives CDR1 SGHRS, CDR2 YFSETQ. The CDR3 consists of 13 residues. CDR3 nucleotide sequence: TGCGCCAACAGCTTGGGCGACAGGAGCGAAGCTTTCTTT. Translation gives CANSLGDRSEAFF. The variable domain in full, completed from reference TRBV5-1 and TRBJ1-1, reads KAGVTQTPRYLIKTRGQQVTLSCSPISGHRSVSWYQQTPGQGLQFLFEYFSETQRNKGNFPGRFSGRQFSNSRSEMNVSTLELGDSALYLCANSLGDRSEAFFGQGTRLTVV.

V is TRBV5-1 and J is TRBJ2-6, with 7 positions matching TRBD1. The V gene end was trimmed by 2 bases and the J gene end by 3 bases; junction bases not matched to a gene: 5. The CDR3 extends over 16 amino acids. Germline-derived CDR1 and CDR2 are SGHRS and YFSETQ. As DNA, the CDR3 is TGCGCCAGCAGCTTCATGGCAGGGGGTGGGGCCAACGTCCTGACTTTC. Protein product: CASSFMAGGGANVLTF.

The chain uses TRBV7-2 and TRBJ1-1; the D is unclear. CDR1 and CDR2 (germline): SGHTA, FQGNSA. Trimming took off 6 bases at V and 1 base at J, with 9 bases between the two ends. This CDR3 is built from 13 residues. CDR3 coding DNA: TGTGCCAGCAGGAATCAGTGGAACACTGAAGCTTTCTTT. It is translated as CASRNQWNTEAFF. Looking up the rest from reference TRBV7-2 and TRBJ1-1 gives the full variable domain: GAGVSQSPSNKVTEKGKDVELRCDPISGHTALYWYRQSLGQGLEFLIYFQGNSAPDKSGLPSDRFSAERTGGSVSTLTIQRTQQEDSAVYLCASRNQWNTEAFFGQGTRLTVV.

The rearrangement uses TRBV27 and TRBJ2-7; D is possibly TRBD1 (6 bases). V was cut by 7 bases and J by 0 bases, with 13 bases left in between. This CDR3 has 14 amino acids. Germline lookup yields CDR1 MNHEY and CDR2 SMNVEV (reference sequence). CDR3 loop: CASMTGQSSYEQYF. The CDR3 DNA reads as TGTGCCAGCATGACGGGACAAAGCTCCTACGAGCAGTACTTC.

The chain combines TRBV30 with TRBJ1-5, with 7 positions matching TRBD1. The CDR3 spans 14 residues. Germline V gene lookup returns CDR1 GTSNPN and CDR2 SVGIG (reference sequence). Unmatched junction bases numbered 9, after V lost 2 bases and J lost 8 bases. The CDR3 coding sequence is TGTGCCTGGAGTAGGAGGGGGCCGGCTGAGCCCCAGCATTTT. Protein product: CAWSRRGPAEPQHF.

The V and J genes are TRBV20-1 and TRBJ2-2; unclear D gene. V lost 8 bases, J lost 5 bases, and 9 bases lay in between. The CDR3 runs 11 residues. Germline V gene data show CDR1 as DFQATT and CDR2 as SNEGSKA (reference sequence). This chain's CDR3 is CSTRVTGELFF. CDR3 sequence (DNA): TGCAGTACTCGCGTTACCGGGGAGCTGTTTTTT.

This rearrangement joins TRBV9 to TRBJ2-1, with 11 bases lining up with TRBD2. The CDR3 covers 16 residues. Trimming took 0 bases from V and 5 from J; bases not matched to a gene: 4. Germline V lookup: CDR1 SGDLS, CDR2 YYNGEE. The CDR3 DNA sequence: TGTGCCAGCAGCGTAGTACCTAGCGGGAGGAACAATGAGCAGTTCTTC. Translated, it gives CASSVVPSGRNNEQFF. The full variable domain, in which reference TRBV9 and TRBJ2-1 provide the parts outside the CDR3, is DSGVTQTPKHLITATGQRVTLRCSPRSGDLSVYWYQQSLDQGLQFLIQYYNGEERAKGNILERFSAQQFPDLHSELNLSSLELGDSALYFCASSVVPSGRNNEQFFGPGTRLTVL.

V is TRBV7-3 and J is TRBJ2-3; the match to TRBD2 covers 10 bases. Looked up from germline, CDR1 is SGHTA and CDR2 is FQGTGA. V shed 1 base, J shed 0 bases, and the junction held 4 bases outside the gene matches. This CDR3 comprises 17 residues. CDR3 loop: CASSLKGTSESTDTQYF. DNA for the CDR3: TGTGCCAGCAGCTTAAAAGGGACTAGCGAAAGCACAGATACGCAGTATTTT.

This chain joins TRBV18 and TRBJ2-1, with 11 nucleotides matching TRBD2. Germline CDR1 and CDR2: KGHSH and LQKENI. Trimming cost V 8 bases and J 6 bases; bases outside gene matches: 9. The CDR3 has 15 residues. For the CDR3, the DNA is TGTGCCAGCCGGTTCGGACTAGCGGGCCTCAATGAGCAGTTCTTC. Translating gives CASRFGLAGLNEQFF. Variable domain in full (rest from reference TRBV18 and TRBJ2-1): NAGVMQNPRHLVRRRGQEARLRCSPMKGHSHVYWYRQLPEEGLKFMVYLQKENIIDESGMPKERFSAEFPKEGPSILRIQQVVRGDSAAYFCASRFGLAGLNEQFFGPGTRLTVL.

The chain combines TRBV4-1 with TRBJ2-5; D gene uncertain. The CDR3 has 13 residues. The V end lost 1 base, the J end lost 1 base, and 4 bases lay between the germline ends. The germline V gene encodes CDR1 MGHRA and CDR2 YSYEKL. The CDR3 sequence: CASSQGAQETQYF. The CDR3 DNA is TGCGCCAGCAGCCAAGGCGCCCAAGAGACCCAGTACTTC.

J is TRBJ2-5 and V is TRBV28; D is possibly TRBD2 (7 bases). Per germline, CDR1 MDHEN and CDR2 SYDVKM. V lost 6 bases to trimming and J lost 2 bases, with 16 bases between them. The CDR3 is 15 residues long. CDR3 sequence: CASSPRGGTQETQYF. The CDR3 region has the DNA TGTGCCAGCAGCCCCCGGGGAGGGACACAAGAGACCCAGTACTTC.

The chain recombines TRBV7-2 with TRBJ1-2; maybe TRBD1 (6 bases). Germline assignment: CDR1 SGHTA and CDR2 FQGNSA. The CDR3 runs to 13 residues. The germline V and J ends were trimmed by 1 base and 8 bases, with 11 bases remaining between them. This CDR3 reads CASSLGGPPGYTF. The CDR3, as DNA: TGTGCCAGCAGCTTAGGGGGGCCTCCCGGCTACACCTTC.

This chain links TRBV4-2 with TRBJ2-5; 11 nucleotides match TRBD2. Germline CDR1 reads LGHNA; CDR2 reads YNFKEQ. J was trimmed by 3 bases and V by 4 bases; bases with no gene match: 7. The CDR3 loop spans 16 amino acids. Here the CDR3 reads CASSLLTSGTEETQYF. The CDR3 nucleotides are TGTGCCAGCAGCCTATTGACTAGCGGGACGGAAGAGACCCAGTACTTC.

The V gene is TRBV7-2, the J gene TRBJ2-7, with D possibly TRBD2 on 6 matching bases. CDR3 length equals 15 residues. CDR1 is SGHTA and CDR2 is FQGNSA in the germline V gene. V lost 1 base and J lost 2, with 12 bases in between. The CDR3 nucleotides read TGTGCCAGCAGCTTAGGTGGGGGGAGCACCTACGAGCAGTACTTC. It yields the protein CASSLGGGSTYEQYF. Drawing the rest from reference TRBV7-2 and TRBJ2-7, the complete variable domain is GAGVSQSPSNKVTEKGKDVELRCDPISGHTALYWYRQSLGQGLEFLIYFQGNSAPDKSGLPSDRFSAERTGGSVSTLTIQRTQQEDSAVYLCASSLGGGSTYEQYFGPGTRLTVT.

The chain recombines TRBV10-3 with TRBJ1-1; D is uncertain. The V and J ends lost 1 base and 8 bases respectively, with 14 bases between them. Germline V gene lookup returns CDR1 ENHRY and CDR2 SYGVKD. CDR3 length: 14 residues. CDR3 residues: CAISEYRVRLEAFF. The CDR3 DNA is TGTGCCATCAGTGAGTATAGAGTCCGATTAGAAGCTTTCTTT.